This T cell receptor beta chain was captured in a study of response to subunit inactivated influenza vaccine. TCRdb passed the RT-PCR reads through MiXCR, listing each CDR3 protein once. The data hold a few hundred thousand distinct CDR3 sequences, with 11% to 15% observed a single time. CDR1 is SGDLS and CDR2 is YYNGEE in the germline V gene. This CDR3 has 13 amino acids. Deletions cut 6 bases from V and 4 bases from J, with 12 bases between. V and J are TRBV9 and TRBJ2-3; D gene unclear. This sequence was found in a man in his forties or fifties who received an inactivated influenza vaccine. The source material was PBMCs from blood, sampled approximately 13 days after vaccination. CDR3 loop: CASNAANADTQYF. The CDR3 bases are TGTGCCAGCAACGCAGCTAACGCAGATACGCAGTATTTT.